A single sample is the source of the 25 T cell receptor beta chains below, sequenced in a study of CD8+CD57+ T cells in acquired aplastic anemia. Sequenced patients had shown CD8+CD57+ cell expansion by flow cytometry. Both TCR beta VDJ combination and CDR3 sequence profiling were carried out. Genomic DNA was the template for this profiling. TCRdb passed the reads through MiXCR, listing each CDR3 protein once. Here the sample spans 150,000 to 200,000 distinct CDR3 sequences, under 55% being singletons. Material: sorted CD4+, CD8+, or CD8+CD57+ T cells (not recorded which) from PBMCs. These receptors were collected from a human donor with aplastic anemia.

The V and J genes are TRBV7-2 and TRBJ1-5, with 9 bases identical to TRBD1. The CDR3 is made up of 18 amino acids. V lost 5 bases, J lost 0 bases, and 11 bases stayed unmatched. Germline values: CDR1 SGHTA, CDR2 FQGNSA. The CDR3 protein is CASSKIRDRENSNQPQHF. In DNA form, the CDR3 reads TGTGCCAGCAGCAAAATCCGGGACAGGGAAAATAGCAATCAGCCCCAGCATTTT. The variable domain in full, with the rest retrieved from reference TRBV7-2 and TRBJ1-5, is GAGVSQSPSNKVTEKGKDVELRCDPISGHTALYWYRQSLGQGLEFLIYFQGNSAPDKSGLPSDRFSAERTGGSVSTLTIQRTQQEDSAVYLCASSKIRDRENSNQPQHFGDGTRLSIL.

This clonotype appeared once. In DNA, the CDR3 is TGTGCCAGCAGCCCATTTACGGGGGGCGCGTTCGATGGCTACACCTTC. This codes for CASSPFTGGAFDGYTF. This chain connects TRBV11-2 to TRBJ1-2; TRBD1 might be the D (6 bases). From germline, CDR1 is SGHAT and CDR2 FQNNGV. Trimming left V 5 bases short and J 6 bases short, with 22 bases between. This CDR3 has 16 amino acids.

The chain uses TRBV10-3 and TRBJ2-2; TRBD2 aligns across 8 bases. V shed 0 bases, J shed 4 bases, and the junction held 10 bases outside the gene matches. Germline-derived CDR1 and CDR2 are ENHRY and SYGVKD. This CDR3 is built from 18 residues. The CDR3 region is CAISESSRGGPFTGELFF. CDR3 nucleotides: TGTGCCATCAGTGAGTCGAGTCGCGGGGGGCCCTTCACCGGGGAGCTGTTTTTT.

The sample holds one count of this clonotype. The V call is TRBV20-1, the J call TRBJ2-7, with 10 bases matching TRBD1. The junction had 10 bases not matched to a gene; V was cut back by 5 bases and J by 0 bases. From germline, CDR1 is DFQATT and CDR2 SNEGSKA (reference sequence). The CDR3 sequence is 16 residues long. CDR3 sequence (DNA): TGCAGTGCTGGGGGACAGGGGCCTCAAAGCTCCTACGAGCAGTACTTC. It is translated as CSAGGQGPQSSYEQYF.

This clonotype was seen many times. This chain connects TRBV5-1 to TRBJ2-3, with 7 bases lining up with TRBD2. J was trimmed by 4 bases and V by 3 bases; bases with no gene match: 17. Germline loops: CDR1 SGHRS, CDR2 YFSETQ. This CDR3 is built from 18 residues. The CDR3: CASSSQLAGLRGADTQYF. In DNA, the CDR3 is TGCGCCAGCAGCTCCCAATTAGCGGGCCTTAGGGGAGCAGATACGCAGTATTTT.

CDR3 region: CASSSRGQDTGELFF. In DNA form, the CDR3 reads TGCGCCAGCAGCTCAAGGGGGCAGGACACCGGGGAGCTGTTTTTT. The V gene is TRBV5-1, the J gene TRBJ2-2, with TRBD1 identical over 7 bases. CDR3 length: 15 residues. Germline V gene lookup returns CDR1 SGHRS and CDR2 YFSETQ. V shed 3 bases and J 3 bases; nucleotides not matched to a gene: 5.

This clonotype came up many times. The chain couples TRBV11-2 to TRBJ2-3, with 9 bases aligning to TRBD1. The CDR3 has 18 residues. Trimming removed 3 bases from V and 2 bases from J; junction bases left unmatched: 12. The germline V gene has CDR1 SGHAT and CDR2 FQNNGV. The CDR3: CASSFSWTRDRVTDTQYF. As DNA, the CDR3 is TGTGCCAGCAGCTTCTCATGGACACGGGACAGGGTCACAGATACGCAGTATTTT. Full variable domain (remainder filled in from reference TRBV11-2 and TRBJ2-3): EAGVAQSPRYKIIEKRQSVAFWCNPISGHATLYWYQQILGQGPKLLIQFQNNGVVDDSQLPKDRFSAERLKGVDSTLKIQPAKLEDSAVYLCASSFSWTRDRVTDTQYFGPGTRLTVL.

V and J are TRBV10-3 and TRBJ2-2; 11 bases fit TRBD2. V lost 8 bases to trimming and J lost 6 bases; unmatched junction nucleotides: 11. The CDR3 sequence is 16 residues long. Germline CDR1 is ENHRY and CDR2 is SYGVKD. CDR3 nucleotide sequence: TGTGCCATCGGAAGGGAAACTAGCGGGAGTGCCGGGGAGCTGTTTTTT. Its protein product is CAIGRETSGSAGELFF.

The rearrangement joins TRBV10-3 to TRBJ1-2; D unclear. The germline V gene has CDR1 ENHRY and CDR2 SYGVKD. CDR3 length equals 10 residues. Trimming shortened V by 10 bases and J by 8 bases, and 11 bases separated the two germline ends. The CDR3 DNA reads TGTGCCACTAGGACCGGGGGCTACACCTTC. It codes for CATRTGGYTF.

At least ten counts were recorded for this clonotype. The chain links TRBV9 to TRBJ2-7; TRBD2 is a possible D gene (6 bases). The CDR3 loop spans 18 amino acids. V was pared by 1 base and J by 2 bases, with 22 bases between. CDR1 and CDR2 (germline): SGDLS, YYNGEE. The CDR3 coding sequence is TGTGCCAGCAGCGTAACATGGGGACTGCAGACTAGTGCCTACGAGCAGTACTTC. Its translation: CASSVTWGLQTSAYEQYF.

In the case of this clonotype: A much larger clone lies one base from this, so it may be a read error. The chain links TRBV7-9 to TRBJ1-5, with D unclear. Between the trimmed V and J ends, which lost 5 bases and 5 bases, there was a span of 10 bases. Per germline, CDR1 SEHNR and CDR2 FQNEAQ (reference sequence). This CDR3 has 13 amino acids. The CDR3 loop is CASSQRPDQPQHF. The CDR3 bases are TGTGCCAGCAGCCAAAGACCGGATCAGCCCCAGCATTTT.

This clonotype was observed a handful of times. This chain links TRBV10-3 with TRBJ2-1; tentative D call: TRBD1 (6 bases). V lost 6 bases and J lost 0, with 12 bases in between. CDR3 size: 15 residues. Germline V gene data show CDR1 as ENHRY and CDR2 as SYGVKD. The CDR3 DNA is TGTGCCATCAGAAACACAGGGAGCTCCTACAATGAGCAGTTCTTC. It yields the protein CAIRNTGSSYNEQFF.

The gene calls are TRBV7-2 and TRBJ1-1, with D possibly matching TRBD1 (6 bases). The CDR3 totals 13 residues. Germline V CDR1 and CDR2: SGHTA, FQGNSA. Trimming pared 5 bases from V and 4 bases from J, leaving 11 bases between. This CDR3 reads CASSGRGGTEAFF. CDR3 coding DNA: TGTGCCAGCAGCGGCCGAGGGGGCACTGAAGCTTTCTTT.

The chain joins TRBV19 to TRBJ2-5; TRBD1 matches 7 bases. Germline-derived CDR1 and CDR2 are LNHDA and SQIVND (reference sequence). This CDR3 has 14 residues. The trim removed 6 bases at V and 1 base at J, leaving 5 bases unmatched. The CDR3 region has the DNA TGTGCCAGTAGCTCCTGGGACAGCCAAGAGACCCAGTACTTC. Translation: CASSSWDSQETQYF.

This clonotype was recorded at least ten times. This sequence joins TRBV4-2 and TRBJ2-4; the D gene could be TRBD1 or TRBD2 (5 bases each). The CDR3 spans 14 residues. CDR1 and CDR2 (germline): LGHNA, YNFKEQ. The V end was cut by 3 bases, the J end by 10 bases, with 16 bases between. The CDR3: CASSHGTAHGIQYF. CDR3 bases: TGTGCCAGCAGCCATGGGACGGCTCACGGGATTCAGTACTTC.

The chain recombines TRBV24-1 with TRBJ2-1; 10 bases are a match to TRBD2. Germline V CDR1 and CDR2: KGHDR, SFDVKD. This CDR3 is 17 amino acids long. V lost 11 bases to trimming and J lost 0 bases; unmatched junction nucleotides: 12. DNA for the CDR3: TGTGCCAGCTCACCGCTTCCTAGCGGGAGCTCCTACAATGAGCAGTTCTTC. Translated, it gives CASSPLPSGSSYNEQFF.

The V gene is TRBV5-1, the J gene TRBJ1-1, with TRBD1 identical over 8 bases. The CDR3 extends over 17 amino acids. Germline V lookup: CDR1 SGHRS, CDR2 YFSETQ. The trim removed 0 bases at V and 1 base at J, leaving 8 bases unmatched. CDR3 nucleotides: TGCGCCAGCAGCTTGGGGCAGGGGGCCGGATCGAACACTGAAGCTTTCTTT. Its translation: CASSLGQGAGSNTEAFF.

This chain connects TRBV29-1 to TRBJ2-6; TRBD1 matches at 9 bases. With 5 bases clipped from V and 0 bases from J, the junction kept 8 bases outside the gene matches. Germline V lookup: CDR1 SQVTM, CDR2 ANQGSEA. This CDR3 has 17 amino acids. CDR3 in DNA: TGCAGCGTTCGCTGGGGGGGACAGGGCTCTGGGGCCAACGTCCTGACTTTC. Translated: CSVRWGGQGSGANVLTF.

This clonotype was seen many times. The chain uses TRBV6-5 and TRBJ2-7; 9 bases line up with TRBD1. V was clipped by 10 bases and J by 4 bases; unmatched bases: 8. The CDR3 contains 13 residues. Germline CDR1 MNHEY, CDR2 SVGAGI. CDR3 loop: CATRDRAVYEQYF. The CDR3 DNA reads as TGTGCCACTAGGGACAGGGCGGTTTACGAGCAGTACTTC.

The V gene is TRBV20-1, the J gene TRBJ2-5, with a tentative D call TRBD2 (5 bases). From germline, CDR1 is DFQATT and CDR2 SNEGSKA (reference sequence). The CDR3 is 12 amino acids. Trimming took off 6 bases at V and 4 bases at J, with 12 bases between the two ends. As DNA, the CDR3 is TGCAGTGCCCCACTAGGGTCAGAGACCCAGTACTTC. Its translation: CSAPLGSETQYF.

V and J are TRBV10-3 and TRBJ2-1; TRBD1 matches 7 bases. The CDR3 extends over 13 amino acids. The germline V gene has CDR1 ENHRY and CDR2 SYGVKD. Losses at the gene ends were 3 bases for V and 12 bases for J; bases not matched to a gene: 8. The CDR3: CAISEVTGAGQFF. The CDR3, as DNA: TGTGCCATCAGTGAAGTTACAGGGGCAGGGCAGTTCTTC.

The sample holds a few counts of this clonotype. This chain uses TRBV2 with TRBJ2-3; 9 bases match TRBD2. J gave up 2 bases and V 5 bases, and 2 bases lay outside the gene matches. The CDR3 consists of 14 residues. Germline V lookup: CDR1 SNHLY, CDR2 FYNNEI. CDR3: CASSIAGATDTQYF. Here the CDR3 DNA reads TGTGCCAGCAGTATAGCGGGGGCCACAGATACGCAGTATTTT.

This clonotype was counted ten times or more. The CDR3 nucleotides read TGTGCCAGCAGCCTACGGGGTCATTTCACCGGGGAGCTGTTTTTT. Its translation is CASSLRGHFTGELFF. V gene TRBV9 combines with J gene TRBJ2-2; D is possibly TRBD2 (5 bases). This CDR3 contains 15 residues. Per the germline V gene, CDR1 is SGDLS and CDR2 is YYNGEE. V was pared by 4 bases and J by 4 bases, with 14 bases between. Based on the CDR3 plus reference TRBV9 and TRBJ2-2, the full variable domain is DSGVTQTPKHLITATGQRVTLRCSPRSGDLSVYWYQQSLDQGLQFLIQYYNGEERAKGNILERFSAQQFPDLHSELNLSSLELGDSALYFCASSLRGHFTGELFFGEGSRLTVL.

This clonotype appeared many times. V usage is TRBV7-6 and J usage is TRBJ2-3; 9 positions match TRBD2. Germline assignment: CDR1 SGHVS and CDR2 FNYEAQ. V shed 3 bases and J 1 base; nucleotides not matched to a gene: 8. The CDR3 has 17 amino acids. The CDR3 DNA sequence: TGTGCCAGCAGCTTCCGCGGGAGGGGTTCGGGCACAGATACGCAGTATTTT. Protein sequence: CASSFRGRGSGTDTQYF.

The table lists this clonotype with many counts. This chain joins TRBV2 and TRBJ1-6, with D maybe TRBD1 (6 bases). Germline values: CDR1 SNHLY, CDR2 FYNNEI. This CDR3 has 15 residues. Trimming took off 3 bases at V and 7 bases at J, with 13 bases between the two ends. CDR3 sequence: CASSDPRQGNSPLHF. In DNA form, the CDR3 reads TGTGCCAGCAGTGATCCCAGGCAGGGGAATTCACCCCTCCACTTT.